A single sample gave rise to the 5 T cell receptor beta chains below, sequenced in a study of technical replicates of blood from several donors. The table came from immunoSEQ multiplex PCR; TCRdb's copy has only in-frame clones and leaves some out. The sample has 45,000 to 55,000 clones, roughly 94% seen once. Specimen: T cells isolated from PBMCs. All receptors derive from a human donor in good health.

The V gene is TRBV28, the J gene TRBJ2-1; 8 positions agree with TRBD2. The germline gives CDR1 MDHEN, CDR2 SYDVKM. The trim removed 2 bases at V and 4 bases at J, leaving 1 base unmatched. The length of the CDR3 is 14 residues. In DNA, the CDR3 is TGTGCCAGCAGTTTAACTAGCGGTTACAATGAGCAGTTCTTC. The encoded protein is CASSLTSGYNEQFF.

The V call is TRBV5-1, the J call TRBJ2-7; 8 positions match TRBD1. V shed 4 bases and J 5 bases; nucleotides not matched to a gene: 8. The CDR3 has 14 residues. Germline V CDR1 and CDR2: SGHRS, YFSETQ. The CDR3: CASSRGQVADEQYF. The CDR3 bases are TGCGCCAGCAGCCGGGGACAGGTTGCCGACGAGCAGTACTTC.

This rearrangement joins TRBV28 to TRBJ1-1; 7 bases match TRBD1. The CDR3 has 13 amino acids. V shed 7 bases, J shed 4 bases, and the junction held 6 bases outside the gene matches. Germline lookup yields CDR1 MDHEN and CDR2 SYDVKM. The DNA of the CDR3 is TGTGCCAGCACTCTAGGACAGGTCACTGAAGCTTTCTTT. It encodes CASTLGQVTEAFF.

The gene calls are TRBV15 and TRBJ1-1, with TRBD1 as a possible D gene (5 bases). The CDR3 has 14 residues. The V gene's germline CDR1 is LNHNV and CDR2 YYDKDF (reference sequence). Trimming stripped 4 bases from V and 4 bases from J, with 13 bases between. The CDR3 nucleotides read TGTGCCACCAGCATTTCCCAGGGTCGCACTGAAGCTTTCTTT. Its translation is CATSISQGRTEAFF.

The rearrangement joins TRBV5-1 to TRBJ2-7, with a tentative D call TRBD2 (6 bases). CDR3 size: 16 residues. V shed 4 bases and J shed 5 bases, with 22 bases lying between them. CDR1 is SGHRS, CDR2 YFSETQ, per germline. CDR3 in amino acids: CASSTVGGTVGDEQYF. CDR3 nucleotides: TGCGCCAGCAGCACAGTAGGAGGGACGGTGGGGGACGAGCAGTACTTC.